This is a list of T cell receptor beta chains from one sample in a study of T cell repertoires in cytomegalovirus infection. Each CDR3 protein is one row after TCRdb ran MiXCR on the reads. This sample has a few hundred thousand distinct CDR3 sequences, with roughly a sixth found just once. Source material: PBMCs. Source of these receptors: a human donor in good health (CMV status not recorded). Some clones in this sample may be carry-over from other donors' samples. Each CDR3 is given with its conserved first and last residue. D genes are given only for firm matches. Clone size, where shown, is once, few, many, or a class for clones that have expanded.

abundance,d_gene,v_gene,j_gene,CDR3aa,CDR3nt
many,TRBD1,TRBV7-9,TRBJ1-1,CASTFGQGNTEAFF,TGTGCCAGCACCTTCGGACAGGGAAACACTGAAGCTTTCTTT
many,-,TRBV5-8,TRBJ1-1,CASSFRDLGTEAFF,TGTGCCAGCAGCTTTAGGGACTTGGGCACTGAAGCTTTCTTT
-,TRBD1,TRBV5-1,TRBJ1-1,CASSFQGDMNTEAFF,TGCGCCAGCAGCTTTCAGGGGGATATGAACACTGAAGCTTTCTTT
few,-,TRBV9,TRBJ2-3,CASSPSGVRMLDTQYF,TGTGCCAGCAGCCCCTCCGGGGTCAGGATGCTAGATACGCAGTATTTT
-,-,TRBV7-9,TRBJ1-2,CASSEGGGGYTF,TGTGCCAGCAGCGAAGGTGGCGGCGGCTACACCTTC
many,-,TRBV7-2,TRBJ2-5,CASSLWGGETQYF,TGTGCCAGCAGCTTATGGGGCGGAGAGACCCAGTACTTC
-,-,TRBV6-6,TRBJ2-2,CASSAPGGRTGELFF,TGTGCCAGCAGTGCTCCCGGAGGGCGAACCGGGGAGCTGTTTTTT
many,-,TRBV7-2,TRBJ1-1,CASSLSSGLPLEAFF,TGTGCCAGCAGCTTATCGAGCGGGCTTCCCCTCGAGGCTTTCTTT
-,-,TRBV25-1,TRBJ2-1,CASKTEALSSYNEQFF,TGTGCCAGCAAGACCGAGGCGCTGAGCTCCTACAATGAGCAGTTCTTC
few,TRBD2,TRBV5-1,TRBJ2-1,CASNSGGPYGEQFF,TGCGCCAGCAACAGCGGGGGCCCATACGGTGAGCAGTTCTTC
many,TRBD2,TRBV7-2,TRBJ2-5,CASSSSGGAWETQYF,TGTGCCAGCAGCTCTTCCGGGGGGGCCTGGGAGACCCAGTACTTC
many,TRBD2,TRBV7-9,TRBJ2-1,CASSTGLAGGLNEQFF,TGTGCCAGCAGCACCGGACTAGCGGGGGGTCTTAATGAGCAGTTCTTC
-,TRBD1,TRBV19,TRBJ1-5,CASTNPRFAGGVGQPQHF,TGTGCCAGTACCAATCCCCGTTTCGCAGGGGGCGTAGGACAGCCCCAGCATTTT
few,-,TRBV7-2,TRBJ1-1,CASSEATWGTEAFF,TGTGCCAGCAGCGAAGCGACCTGGGGCACTGAAGCTTTCTTT
few,TRBD1,TRBV20-1,TRBJ1-2,CSARPDRLLGYTF,TGCAGTGCTAGACCGGACAGGCTGCTTGGCTACACCTTC
-,-,TRBV20-1,TRBJ1-1,CSANIRGTEAFF,TGCAGTGCCAATATCCGAGGGACTGAAGCTTTCTTT